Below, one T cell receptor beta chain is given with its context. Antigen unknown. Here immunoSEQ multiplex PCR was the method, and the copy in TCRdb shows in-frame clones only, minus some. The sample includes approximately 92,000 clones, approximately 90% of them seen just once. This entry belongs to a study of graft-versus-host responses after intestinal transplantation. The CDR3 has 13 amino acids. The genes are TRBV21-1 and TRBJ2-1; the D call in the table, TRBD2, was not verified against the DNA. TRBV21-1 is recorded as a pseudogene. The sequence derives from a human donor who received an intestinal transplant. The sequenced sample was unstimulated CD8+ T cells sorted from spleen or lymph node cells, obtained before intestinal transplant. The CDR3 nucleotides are TGTGCCAGCAGCGACCTAGTCGGCAATGAGCAGTTCTTC. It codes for CASSDLVGNEQFF.